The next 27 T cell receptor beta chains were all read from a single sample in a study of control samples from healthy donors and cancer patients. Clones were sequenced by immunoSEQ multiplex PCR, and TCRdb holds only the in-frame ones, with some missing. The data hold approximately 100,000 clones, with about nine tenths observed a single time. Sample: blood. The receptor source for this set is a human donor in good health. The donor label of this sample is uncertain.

CDR3 DNA sequence: TGTGCCAGCAGTCTCACAGGGGCCTCCTACGAGCAGTACTTC. It codes for CASSLTGASYEQYF. This chain joins TRBV6-5 and TRBJ2-7; 7 nucleotides match TRBD1. Per germline, CDR1 MNHEY and CDR2 SVGAGI. V lost 5 bases to trimming and J lost 0 bases; unmatched junction nucleotides: 4. The CDR3 is 14 amino acids.

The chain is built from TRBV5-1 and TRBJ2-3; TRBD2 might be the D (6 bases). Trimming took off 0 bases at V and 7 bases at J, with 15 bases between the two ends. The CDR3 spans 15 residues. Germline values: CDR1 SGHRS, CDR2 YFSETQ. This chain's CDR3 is CASSLAPPRDNTQYF. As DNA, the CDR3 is TGCGCCAGCAGCTTGGCGCCCCCGCGGGATAATACGCAGTATTTT.

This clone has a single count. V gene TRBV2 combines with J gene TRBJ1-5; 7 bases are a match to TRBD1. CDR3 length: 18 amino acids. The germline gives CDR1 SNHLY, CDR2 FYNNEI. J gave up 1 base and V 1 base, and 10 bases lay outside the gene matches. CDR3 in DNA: TGTGCCAGCAGTGAAGTGGGTGGAGGGGGCGCGAGCAATCAGCCCCAGCATTTT. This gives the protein CASSEVGGGGASNQPQHF.

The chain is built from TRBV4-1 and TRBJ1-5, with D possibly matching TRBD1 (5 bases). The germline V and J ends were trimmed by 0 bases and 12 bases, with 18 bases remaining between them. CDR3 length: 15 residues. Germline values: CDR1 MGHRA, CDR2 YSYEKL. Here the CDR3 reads CASSQDQAGRVGQHF. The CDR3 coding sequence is TGCGCCAGCAGCCAAGATCAGGCAGGGAGGGTCGGCCAGCATTTT.

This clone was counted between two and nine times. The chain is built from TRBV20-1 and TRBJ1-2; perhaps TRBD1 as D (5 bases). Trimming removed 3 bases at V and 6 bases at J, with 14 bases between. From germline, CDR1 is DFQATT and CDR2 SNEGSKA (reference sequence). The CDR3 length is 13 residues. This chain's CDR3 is CSASNAGGNGYTF. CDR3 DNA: TGCAGTGCTAGTAACGCGGGGGGGAATGGCTACACCTTC.

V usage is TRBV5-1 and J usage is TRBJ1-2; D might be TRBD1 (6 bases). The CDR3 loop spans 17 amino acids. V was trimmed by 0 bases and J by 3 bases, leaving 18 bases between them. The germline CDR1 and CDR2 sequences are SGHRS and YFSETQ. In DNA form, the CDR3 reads TGCGCCAGCAGCTTGGGCCTCGGGGGCCTTGCCGACTATGGCTACACCTTC. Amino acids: CASSLGLGGLADYGYTF. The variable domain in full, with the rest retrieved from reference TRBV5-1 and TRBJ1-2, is KAGVTQTPRYLIKTRGQQVTLSCSPISGHRSVSWYQQTPGQGLQFLFEYFSETQRNKGNFPGRFSGRQFSNSRSEMNVSTLELGDSALYLCASSLGLGGLADYGYTFGSGTRLTVV.

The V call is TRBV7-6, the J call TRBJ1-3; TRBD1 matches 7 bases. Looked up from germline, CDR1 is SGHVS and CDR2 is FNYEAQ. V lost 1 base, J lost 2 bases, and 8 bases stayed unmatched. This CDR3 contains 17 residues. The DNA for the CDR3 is TGTGCCAGCAGCTTAGGCCCCGGGCAGGGGGCTGGAAACACCATATATTTT. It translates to CASSLGPGQGAGNTIYF.

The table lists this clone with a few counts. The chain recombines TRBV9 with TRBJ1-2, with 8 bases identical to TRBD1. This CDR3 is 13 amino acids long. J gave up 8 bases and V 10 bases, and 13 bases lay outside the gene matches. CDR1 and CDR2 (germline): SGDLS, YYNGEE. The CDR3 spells CASDRGLGGGYTF. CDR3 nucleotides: TGTGCCTCAGACAGGGGACTTGGGGGCGGCTACACCTTC.

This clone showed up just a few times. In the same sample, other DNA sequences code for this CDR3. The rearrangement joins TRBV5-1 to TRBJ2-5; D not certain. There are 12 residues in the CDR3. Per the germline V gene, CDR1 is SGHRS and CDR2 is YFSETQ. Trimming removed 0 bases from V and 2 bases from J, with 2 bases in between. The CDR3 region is CASSLGQETQYF. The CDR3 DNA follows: TGCGCCAGCAGCTTGGGTCAAGAGACCCAGTACTTC. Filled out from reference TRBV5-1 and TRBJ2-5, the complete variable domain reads KAGVTQTPRYLIKTRGQQVTLSCSPISGHRSVSWYQQTPGQGLQFLFEYFSETQRNKGNFPGRFSGRQFSNSRSEMNVSTLELGDSALYLCASSLGQETQYFGPGTRLLVL.

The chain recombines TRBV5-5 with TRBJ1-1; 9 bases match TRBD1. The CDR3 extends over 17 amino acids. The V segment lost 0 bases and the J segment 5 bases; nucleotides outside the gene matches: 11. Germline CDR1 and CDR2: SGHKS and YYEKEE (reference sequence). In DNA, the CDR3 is TGTGCCAGCAGCTTGGACCCCCTACAGGGGGCCAGGACTGAAGCTTTCTTT. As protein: CASSLDPLQGARTEAFF.

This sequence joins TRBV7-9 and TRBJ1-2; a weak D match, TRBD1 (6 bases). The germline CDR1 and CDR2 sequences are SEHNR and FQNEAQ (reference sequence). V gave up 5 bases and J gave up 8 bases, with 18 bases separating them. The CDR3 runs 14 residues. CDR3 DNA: TGTGCCAGCAGCAACTCTCCAGGGGCTCAGGGCTACACCTTC. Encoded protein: CASSNSPGAQGYTF.

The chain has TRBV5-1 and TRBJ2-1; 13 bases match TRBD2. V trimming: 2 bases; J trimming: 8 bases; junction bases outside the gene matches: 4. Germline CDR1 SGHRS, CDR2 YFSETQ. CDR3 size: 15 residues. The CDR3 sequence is CASSLLAGGQDEQFF. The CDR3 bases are TGCGCCAGCAGCTTACTAGCGGGGGGGCAGGATGAGCAGTTCTTC.

The CDR3 DNA sequence: TGTGCCAGCAGCTTGGACAGCACAGATACGCAGTATTTT. This sequence encodes CASSLDSTDTQYF. The rearrangement links TRBV5-6 to TRBJ2-3, with D unresolved. The CDR3 covers 13 residues. Germline CDR1 SGHDT, CDR2 YYEEEE. Trimming removed 0 bases at V and 0 bases at J, with 2 bases between.

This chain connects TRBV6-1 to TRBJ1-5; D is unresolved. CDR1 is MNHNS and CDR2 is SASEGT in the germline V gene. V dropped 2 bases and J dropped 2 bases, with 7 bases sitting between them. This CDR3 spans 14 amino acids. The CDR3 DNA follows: TGTGCCAGCAGTGAATCTGGGCGCAATCAGCCCCAGCATTTT. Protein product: CASSESGRNQPQHF.

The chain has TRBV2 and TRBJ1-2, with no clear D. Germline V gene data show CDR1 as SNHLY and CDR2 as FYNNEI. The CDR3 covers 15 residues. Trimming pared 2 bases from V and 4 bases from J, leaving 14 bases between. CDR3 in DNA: TGTGCCAGCAGTGAAATAAACAGATCTTTCTATGGCTACACCTTC. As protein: CASSEINRSFYGYTF. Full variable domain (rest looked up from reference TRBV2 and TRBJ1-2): EPEVTQTPSHQVTQMGQEVILRCVPISNHLYFYWYRQILGQKVEFLVSFYNNEISEKSEIFDDQFSVERPDGSNFTLKIRSTKLEDSAMYFCASSEINRSFYGYTFGSGTRLTVV.

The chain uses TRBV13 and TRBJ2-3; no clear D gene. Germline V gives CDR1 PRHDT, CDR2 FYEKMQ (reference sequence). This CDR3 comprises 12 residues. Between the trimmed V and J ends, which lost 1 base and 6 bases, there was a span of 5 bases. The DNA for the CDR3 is TGTGCCAGCAGCTTAGTTTCGGATACGCAGTATTTT. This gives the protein CASSLVSDTQYF.

The CDR3 loop is CASSWTATYEQYF. The DNA for the CDR3 is TGTGCCAGCAGTTGGACGGCGACCTACGAGCAGTACTTC. The genes are TRBV5-6 and TRBJ2-7; no clear D. With 5 bases removed from V and 2 bases from J, the gap between germline ends came to 11 bases. This CDR3 has 13 amino acids. CDR1 is SGHDT and CDR2 is YYEEEE in the germline V gene.

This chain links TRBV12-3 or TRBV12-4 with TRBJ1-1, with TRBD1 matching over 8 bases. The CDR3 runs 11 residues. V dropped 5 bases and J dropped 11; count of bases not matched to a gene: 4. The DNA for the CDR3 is TGTGCCAGCAGTCCGGACAGGGACGCTTTCTTT. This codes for CASSPDRDAFF.

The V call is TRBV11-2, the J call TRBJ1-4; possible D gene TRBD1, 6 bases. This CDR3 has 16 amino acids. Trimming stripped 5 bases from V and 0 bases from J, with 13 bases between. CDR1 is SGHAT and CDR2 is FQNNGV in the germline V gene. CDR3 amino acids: CASSLGHTATNEKLFF. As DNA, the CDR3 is TGTGCCAGCAGCCTGGGACACACAGCAACTAATGAAAAACTGTTTTTT.

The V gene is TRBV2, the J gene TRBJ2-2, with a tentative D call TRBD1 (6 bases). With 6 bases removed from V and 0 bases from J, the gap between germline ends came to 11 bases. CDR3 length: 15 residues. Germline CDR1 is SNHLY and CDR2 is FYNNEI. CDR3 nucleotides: TGTGCCAGCAGCCAGGACAGACCGAACACCGGGGAGCTGTTTTTT. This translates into CASSQDRPNTGELFF.

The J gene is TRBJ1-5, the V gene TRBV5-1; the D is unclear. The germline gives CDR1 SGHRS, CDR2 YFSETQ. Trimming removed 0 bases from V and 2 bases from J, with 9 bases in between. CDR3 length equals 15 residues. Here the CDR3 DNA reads TGCGCCAGCAGCTTGGAAGGGAATGGCAATCAGCCCCAGCATTTT. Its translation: CASSLEGNGNQPQHF.

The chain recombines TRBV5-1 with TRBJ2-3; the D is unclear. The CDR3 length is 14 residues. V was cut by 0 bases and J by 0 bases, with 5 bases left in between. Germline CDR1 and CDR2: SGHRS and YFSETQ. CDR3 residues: CASSLARSTDTQYF. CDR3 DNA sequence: TGCGCCAGCAGCTTGGCCAGGAGCACAGATACGCAGTATTTT.

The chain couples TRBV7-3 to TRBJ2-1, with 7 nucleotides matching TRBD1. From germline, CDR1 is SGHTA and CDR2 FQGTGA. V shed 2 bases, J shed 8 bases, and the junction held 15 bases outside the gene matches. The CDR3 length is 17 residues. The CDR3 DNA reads TGTGCCAGCAGCTTACGAACGATCCGGGACAGAAGGGATGAGCAGTTCTTC. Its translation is CASSLRTIRDRRDEQFF.

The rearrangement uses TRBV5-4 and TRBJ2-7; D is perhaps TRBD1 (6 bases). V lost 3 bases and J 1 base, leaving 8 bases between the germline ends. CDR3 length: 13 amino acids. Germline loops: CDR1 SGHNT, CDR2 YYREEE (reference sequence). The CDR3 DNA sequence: TGTGCCAGCAGCTCGGACAGTTCCTACGAGCAGTACGTC. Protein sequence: CASSSDSSYEQYV.

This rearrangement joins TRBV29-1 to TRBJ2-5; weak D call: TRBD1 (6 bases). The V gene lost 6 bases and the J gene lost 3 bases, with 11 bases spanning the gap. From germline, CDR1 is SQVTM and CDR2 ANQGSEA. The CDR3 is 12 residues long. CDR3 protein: CSVPRTEETQYF. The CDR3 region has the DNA TGCAGCGTCCCCCGGACAGAAGAGACCCAGTACTTC.

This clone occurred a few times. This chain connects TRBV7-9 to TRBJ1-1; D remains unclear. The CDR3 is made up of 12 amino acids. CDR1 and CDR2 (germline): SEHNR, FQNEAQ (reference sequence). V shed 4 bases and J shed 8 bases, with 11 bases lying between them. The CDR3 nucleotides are TGTGCCAGCAGCTCCCTGACGGAAGAAGCTTTCTTT. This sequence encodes CASSSLTEEAFF.

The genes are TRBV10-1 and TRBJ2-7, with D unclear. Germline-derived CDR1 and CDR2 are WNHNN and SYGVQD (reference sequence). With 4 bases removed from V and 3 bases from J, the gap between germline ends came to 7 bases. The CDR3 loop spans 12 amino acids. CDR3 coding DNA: TGCGCCAGCAGTGCCGGATTCTACGAGCAGTACTTC. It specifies CASSAGFYEQYF.